The clone carrying this T cell receptor (beta chain) was recorded only once. This may be a read error: a much more frequent sequence differs by one nucleotide. The CDR3 consists of 13 residues. Germline CDR1 and CDR2: SEHNR and FQNEAQ (reference sequence). The data are from a study of blood T cells in healthy people across ages. The authors ran a second PCR of 7 to 11 cycles using a sample-barcoded 5' primer and a J-beta primer mix. Tags on each cDNA molecule came from a template-switch adaptor with 12 random nucleotides. TCRdb called the 5' RACE reads again in MiXCR, with one record for every CDR3 protein. Of 920,000 or so distinct CDR3 sequences detected, more than 40% appear once; the ten largest clones hold about 19%.

V is TRBV7-9 and J is TRBJ2-7, with D maybe TRBD1 (6 bases). The J call may be faulty, since TRBJ2-5 better matches the DNA end. The clonotype originates from a woman in her sixties in good health. Material for sequencing was blood. The DNA for the CDR3 is TGTGCCAGCAGACAACAGGGCCTAGAGACCCAGTACTTC. Its protein product is CASRQQGLETQYF.